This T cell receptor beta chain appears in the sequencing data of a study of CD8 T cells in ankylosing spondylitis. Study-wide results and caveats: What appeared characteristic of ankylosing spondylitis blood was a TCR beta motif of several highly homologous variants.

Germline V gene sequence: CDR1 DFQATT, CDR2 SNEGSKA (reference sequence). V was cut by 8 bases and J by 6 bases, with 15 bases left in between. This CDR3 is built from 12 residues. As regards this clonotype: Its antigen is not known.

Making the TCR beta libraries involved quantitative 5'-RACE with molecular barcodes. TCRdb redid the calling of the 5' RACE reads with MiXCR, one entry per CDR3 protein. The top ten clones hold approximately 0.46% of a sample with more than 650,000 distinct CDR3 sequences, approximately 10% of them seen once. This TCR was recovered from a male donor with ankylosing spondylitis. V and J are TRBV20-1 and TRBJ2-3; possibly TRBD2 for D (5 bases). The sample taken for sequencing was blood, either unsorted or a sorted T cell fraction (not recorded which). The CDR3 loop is CSMRASQDTQYF. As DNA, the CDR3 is TGCAGTATGAGGGCTTCCCAGGATACGCAGTATTTT.